This paragraph covers one T cell receptor (beta chain) sequence. Its specific antigen is unknown. Base qualities are not provided; no much larger clone lies one nucleotide away. These data belong to a study of blood T cell repertoires in COVID-19 (TCRdb year 2020). Study-wide context: Samples from collaborators originated in the United States, Italy and Spain and spanned both the acute and convalescent phases of COVID-19. The material from the prospective study consisted of cDNA or gDNA derived from T cells, B-cell-depleted T cells, or PBMCs. Deeply sampled blood TCRbeta repertoires from subjects exposed to, actively infected with, or recovered from COVID-19 were included in the dataset. The repertoires were made available in a free public database intended to serve as a resource for research on the immune response to SARS-CoV-2. The samples were drawn from the first 160 participants of the ongoing ImmuneRACE study and from 1,254 subjects provided by 6 global collaborators. The sample metadata nearly always contained a de-identified subject ID, COVID-19 status, age in years and sex. HLA class I and class II types, where available, came from metadata supplied by the sample provider rather than from assay-based typing.

There are 11 amino acids in the CDR3, from cysteine to phenylalanine inclusive. Of all the DNA, just the CDR3 is kept, 33 bases in frame from base 1. CDR1 LNHDA and CDR2 SQIVND were looked up in the germline V gene (reference sequence). V drops 7 bases and J drops 5 bases, leaving 8 bases in between. The immunoSEQ Assay, a bias-controlled multiplex PCR, was used to amplify TCRbeta CDR3 regions from genomic DNA. Processing in the source paper ran as follows. Nucleated cell counts per sample were estimated from amplification of reference gene primers within the assay. Sequence reads were collapsed and filtered to measure the absolute abundance of every unique TCRbeta CDR3 rearrangement. For each sample, productive Simpson clonality was calculated as the square root of Simpson's diversity index over productive rearrangements. The clones in this table, taken by TCRdb from immuneACCESS, are in-frame only. Not every clone is retained; where verified, under half of the shortfall comes from an unresolved V gene, and the cause of the rest is unknown. V and J calls and clone size follow that table, whereas D and trimming were derived from the DNA. This sample is represented by about 140,000 clones; roughly nine tenths of them were singletons. The ten largest clonotypes hold about 5% of the sample.

The research as a whole found: The quantity of clinical and demographic metadata differed by source and by participant and was supplied without curation.

Whole blood was collected in K2EDTA tubes by collaborating institutions according to the institutions' own protocols. For TCRbeta analysis, collaborators shipped samples in one of three forms: frozen whole blood, isolated PBMCs, or DNA extracted from either of those sample types. The sequence was obtained from a human donor in a cohort sampled during active COVID-19. Material for sequencing was peripheral blood. Rearrangement joined TRBV19 to TRBJ1-2, with the identity of the D gene unclear. The DNA sequence is given as TGTGCCAGTACGGAGGGTTATGGCTACACCTTC. This is translated as CASTEGYGYTF.